This T cell receptor (beta chain) is from a study of OX40 agonist ivuxolimab in advanced cancers. TCRdb's table, derived via immunoSEQ multiplex PCR, lists solely in-frame clones and lacks some. The table records over 95,000 clones, 91% of them present only once. The CDR3 length is 13 residues. CDR1 and CDR2 (germline): MNHEY, SMNVEV (reference sequence). V lost 6 bases and J lost 3, with 9 bases in between. This TCR came from an adult with an advanced solid tumor such as melanoma, head and neck, liver or kidney cancer. This chain joins TRBV27 and TRBJ1-3, with a tentative D call TRBD1 (5 bases). The source material was CD4+ or CD8+ T cells sorted from blood, sampled in a trial of the OX40 agonist ivuxolimab. The CDR3, as DNA: TGTGCCAGCAGCCAGGGAATTGGAAACACCATATATTTT. Translating gives CASSQGIGNTIYF.